Presented here are 20 T cell receptor beta chains from one specimen sequenced in a study of regulatory T cells in long-lasting Graves disease. Time point reported: newly diagnosed GD, antithyroid drugs for less than 3 months. RNA extracted from PBMCs served as the sequencing template. Investigators prepared the TCR beta libraries by applying iRepertoire HTBI primers and Arm-PCR of CDR3 regions. From the multiplex PCR reads, TCRdb called clonotypes with MiXCR, one entry per CDR3 protein. Among under 250,000 distinct CDR3 sequences listed, approximately 18% were seen once. These data also featured in a second study, about T cells in Graves' hyperthyroidism and ophthalmopathy.

Sequences were derived from peripheral blood mononuclear cells (PBMCs), sampled at new diagnosis, from a patient treated with antithyroid drugs. The origin of the receptors is a woman aged 30 to 39 with Graves disease.

This clonotype was seen repeatedly, ten times or more. The CDR3 loop is CAWSPHVGGPWTEAFF. In DNA, the CDR3 is TGTGCCTGGAGTCCACACGTAGGGGGCCCCTGGACTGAAGCTTTCTTT. The chain has TRBV30 and TRBJ1-1; 7 bases are shared with TRBD1. CDR1 is GTSNPN, CDR2 SVGIG, per germline (reference sequence). The CDR3 sequence is 16 residues long. V was clipped by 2 bases and J by 5 bases; unmatched bases: 14.

This clonotype was picked up many times. In nucleotides, the CDR3 is TGTGCCAGCAGCTTAGATTATTTCGACGGCAACCTCAACTATGGCTACACCTTC. Translation: CASSLDYFDGNLNYGYTF. The chain recombines TRBV13 with TRBJ1-2; D gene ambiguous. Germline CDR1 and CDR2: PRHDT and FYEKMQ (reference sequence). The V and J ends lost 1 base and 2 bases respectively, with 20 bases between them. The CDR3 consists of 18 residues.

The chain combines TRBV11-2 with TRBJ2-5, with D unresolved. Deletions cut 1 base from V and 7 bases from J, with 16 bases between. CDR1 is SGHAT and CDR2 is FQNNGV in the germline V gene. The CDR3 extends over 15 amino acids. The CDR3 nucleotides are TGTGCCAGCAGCTTAGCGGCTATACAAGAGATGACCCAGTACTTC. Protein product: CASSLAAIQEMTQYF.

This clonotype was observed many times. The chain uses TRBV5-6 and TRBJ2-7; 8 positions agree with TRBD1. Germline V CDR1 and CDR2: SGHDT, YYEEEE. This CDR3 has 12 amino acids. V lost 3 bases, J lost 9 bases, and 5 bases stayed unmatched. CDR3 DNA sequence: TGTGCCAGCAGCTCGTCCGGGACAGGGCAGTACTTC. It translates to CASSSSGTGQYF.

The rearrangement links TRBV19 to TRBJ2-3; 10 bases fit TRBD1. This CDR3 comprises 15 residues. With V trimmed by 5 bases and J by 7 bases, 9 bases remained unmatched. Per the germline V gene, CDR1 is LNHDA and CDR2 is SQIVND (reference sequence). CDR3 in amino acids: CASSSGQGGQYTQYF. CDR3 nucleotide sequence: TGTGCCAGTAGTTCCGGACAGGGGGGTCAGTATACGCAGTATTTT.

In this sample, this clonotype turned up a few times. V and J are TRBV29-1 and TRBJ2-2; D is uncertain. In germline, CDR1 is SQVTM, CDR2 ANQGSEA. The CDR3 covers 14 residues. V was trimmed by 4 bases and J by 6 bases, leaving 15 bases between them. In nucleotides, the CDR3 is TGCAGCGTTGCTTATTCGTACAGTGCCGGGGAGCTGTTTTTT. This codes for CSVAYSYSAGELFF.

The sample holds many counts of this clonotype. The chain links TRBV20-1 to TRBJ1-4; no reliable D call. Germline V lookup: CDR1 DFQATT, CDR2 SNEGSKA (reference sequence). The CDR3 is made up of 15 amino acids. Trimming cost V 0 bases and J 0 bases, with 8 bases left between them. Here the CDR3 reads CSARDPRTTNEKLFF. The CDR3 bases are TGCAGTGCTAGAGATCCACGGACAACTAATGAAAAACTGTTTTTT.

This clonotype came up many times. This sequence joins TRBV7-2 and TRBJ1-2; 10 nucleotides match TRBD1. Germline CDR1 SGHTA, CDR2 FQGNSA. The ends lost 5 bases at V and 7 bases at J; junction bases unmatched: 7. The CDR3 runs to 14 residues. The CDR3 nucleotides read TGTGCCAGCAGCCCGGGACAGGGGATTCGTGGCTACACCTTC. Encoded protein: CASSPGQGIRGYTF.

This clonotype was observed many times. This chain joins TRBV2 and TRBJ1-5; the match to TRBD1 covers 8 bases. V lost 6 bases, J lost 4 bases, and 8 bases stayed unmatched. The CDR3 contains 15 residues. CDR1 and CDR2 from the germline V gene are SNHLY and FYNNEI. The CDR3 region is CASRPGTGGNQPQHF. In DNA, the CDR3 is TGTGCCAGCAGGCCCGGGACAGGAGGGAATCAGCCCCAGCATTTT. The full variable domain, rest sourced from reference TRBV2 and TRBJ1-5, is EPEVTQTPSHQVTQMGQEVILRCVPISNHLYFYWYRQILGQKVEFLVSFYNNEISEKSEIFDDQFSVERPDGSNFTLKIRSTKLEDSAMYFCASRPGTGGNQPQHFGDGTRLSIL.

This clonotype was seen many times. The V and J genes are TRBV7-2 and TRBJ2-2, with D perhaps assigned TRBD1 or TRBD2 (5 bases each). V was cut by 1 base and J by 4 bases, with 16 bases left in between. Looked up from germline, CDR1 is SGHTA and CDR2 is FQGNSA. This CDR3 region has 17 residues. CDR3 bases: TGTGCCAGCAGCTTAGATTGGGGACCTAAAGCCACCGGGGAGCTGTTTTTT. The encoded protein is CASSLDWGPKATGELFF.

This clonotype was recorded at least ten times. V is TRBV5-1 and J is TRBJ2-1, with a weak D call TRBD1 (6 bases). Germline values: CDR1 SGHRS, CDR2 YFSETQ. This CDR3 comprises 13 residues. Trimming cost V 4 bases and J 6 bases, with 11 bases left between them. The CDR3 coding sequence is TGCGCCAGCAGCCGGGACACAGTCAATGAGCAGTTCTTC. Its translation: CASSRDTVNEQFF. Together with reference TRBV5-1 and TRBJ2-1, the CDR3 gives the full variable domain: KAGVTQTPRYLIKTRGQQVTLSCSPISGHRSVSWYQQTPGQGLQFLFEYFSETQRNKGNFPGRFSGRQFSNSRSEMNVSTLELGDSALYLCASSRDTVNEQFFGPGTRLTVL.

The chain joins TRBV6-2 or TRBV6-3 to TRBJ2-3, with unresolved D. V was shortened by 3 bases and J by 8 bases, with 9 bases between the two germline ends. This CDR3 spans 12 amino acids. The germline CDR1 and CDR2 sequences are MNHEY and SVGEGT. The DNA of the CDR3 is TGTGCCAGCAGTTATCCTCCCCCTACGCAGTATTTT. Its translation is CASSYPPPTQYF.

This clonotype was found many times. The chain joins TRBV2 to TRBJ2-3, with 7 bases fitting TRBD2. The V gene's germline CDR1 is SNHLY and CDR2 FYNNEI. V lost 9 bases to trimming and J lost 6 bases; unmatched junction nucleotides: 9. The CDR3 runs 13 residues. The CDR3 region has the DNA TGTGCCAGTCAGGGCAGCGGGGAGGATACGCAGTATTTT. It translates to CASQGSGEDTQYF.

This clonotype was recorded a few times. The chain uses TRBV20-1 and TRBJ2-2; 13 bases fit TRBD2. V shed 2 bases and J 4 bases; nucleotides not matched to a gene: 1. CDR1 and CDR2 from the germline V gene are DFQATT and SNEGSKA (reference sequence). The CDR3 totals 15 residues. The CDR3 region has the DNA TGCAGTGCTAGAAGGACTAGCGGGAGCACCGGGGAGCTGTTTTTT. Its translation is CSARRTSGSTGELFF.

The chain joins TRBV2 to TRBJ2-1; D gene uncertain. V was trimmed by 5 bases and J by 3 bases, leaving 14 bases between them. This CDR3 has 15 amino acids. Per germline, CDR1 SNHLY and CDR2 FYNNEI. This CDR3 is CASSPTGGIYNEQFF. In nucleotides, the CDR3 is TGTGCCAGCAGTCCCACCGGTGGTATCTACAATGAGCAGTTCTTC.

The sample holds many counts of this clonotype. The rearrangement links TRBV19 to TRBJ1-5, with TRBD1 matching 11 bases. The CDR3 contains 18 residues. V shed 3 bases, J shed 2 bases, and the junction held 9 bases outside the gene matches. In germline, CDR1 is LNHDA, CDR2 SQIVND (reference sequence). The chain's CDR3 is CASSIGQGAYNGNQPQHF. CDR3 coding DNA: TGTGCCAGTAGTATTGGACAGGGGGCATATAATGGCAATCAGCCCCAGCATTTT.

This clonotype was recorded many times. The V call is TRBV14, the J call TRBJ1-6, with D hard to call. Trimming cost V 0 bases and J 9 bases, with 12 bases left between them. Germline V gives CDR1 SGHDN, CDR2 FVKESK. The CDR3 covers 15 residues. CDR3 sequence reads: CASSQDGAFASPLHF. For the CDR3, the DNA is TGTGCCAGCAGCCAAGATGGCGCATTCGCTTCACCCCTCCACTTT. The full variable domain, rest sourced from reference TRBV14 and TRBJ1-6, is EAGVTQFPSHSVIEKGQTVTLRCDPISGHDNLYWYRRVMGKEIKFLLHFVKESKQDESGMPNNRFLAERTGGTYSTLKVQPAELEDSGVYFCASSQDGAFASPLHFGNGTRLTVT.

This clonotype showed up many times. J is TRBJ2-5 and V is TRBV7-9; tentative D call: TRBD2 (5 bases). The CDR3 totals 15 residues. Germline lookup yields CDR1 SEHNR and CDR2 FQNEAQ (reference sequence). The V gene lost 5 bases and the J gene lost 2 bases, with 15 bases spanning the gap. The CDR3 spells CASSPKARLQETQYF. The CDR3 nucleotides are TGTGCCAGCAGCCCGAAGGCTAGACTACAAGAGACCCAGTACTTC.

This clonotype was counted ten times or more. The chain joins TRBV20-1 to TRBJ1-1; TRBD1 might be the D (6 bases). Trimming cost V 0 bases and J 7 bases, with 12 bases left between them. Germline CDR1 and CDR2: DFQATT and SNEGSKA (reference sequence). The CDR3 sequence is 13 residues long. CDR3 residues: CSAREAGEIEAFF. CDR3 DNA: TGCAGTGCTAGAGAGGCAGGGGAGATTGAAGCTTTCTTT.

Many counts were recorded for this clonotype. The chain is built from TRBV2 and TRBJ2-2; D gene uncertain. The CDR3 runs to 14 residues. The germline CDR1 and CDR2 sequences are SNHLY and FYNNEI. Trimming took off 6 bases at V and 7 bases at J, with 15 bases between the two ends. The CDR3 sequence is CASSHDLGSGELFF. CDR3 coding DNA: TGTGCCAGCAGCCACGACCTGGGAAGCGGGGAGCTGTTTTTT.